This T cell receptor beta chain was recovered during a study of T cells after yellow fever vaccination. V was pared by 6 bases and J by 7 bases, with 10 bases between. CDR1 is SGHRS and CDR2 is YFSETQ in the germline V gene. The CDR3 runs to 12 residues. Whole-study findings and limits: Post-booster repertoires contained most primary-vaccination clones again (almost 97% CD4, about 90% CD8).

TCR cDNA was made by 5'RACE template switching, adding a universal primer site and UMIs. Each CDR3 protein is one row after TCRdb ran MiXCR on the 5' RACE reads. The sample holds tens of thousands of distinct CDR3 sequences, about 5% seen once. The receptor was isolated from a young man who received the YFV17D yellow fever vaccine. The gene calls are TRBV5-1 and TRBJ2-2; D may be TRBD2 (5 bases). Sequenced here: PBMCs, either bulk or a sorted T-cell subset (CD4+, CD8+, memory, or dextramer-sorted; not recorded which), sampled on the day of the yellow fever booster vaccination. The CDR3 is CASTRRGGELFF. CDR3 coding DNA: TGCGCCAGCACCCGCCGGGGCGGGGAGCTGTTTTTT.